This T cell receptor (beta chain) originates from a study of blood T cell repertoires in COVID-19 (TCRdb year 2020). In the study overall: The collaborator samples originated in the United States, Italy and Spain and spanned the acute and convalescent phases of COVID-19. The prospective study material was composed of cDNA or gDNA derived from T cells, B-cell-depleted T cells, or PBMCs. Subjects who had been exposed to COVID-19, were actively infected with it, or had recovered from it provided the deeply sampled blood TCRbeta repertoires that made up the dataset. The repertoires were released in a freely available public database meant as a resource for research on the immune response to SARS-CoV-2. The samples were drawn from the first 160 participants of the ongoing ImmuneRACE study and from under 1,500 subjects provided by 6 global collaborators. The sample metadata nearly always contained a de-identified subject ID, COVID-19 status, age in years and sex. HLA class I and class II types, where available, came from metadata supplied by the sample provider rather than from assay-based typing. The paper's findings and limits, for the study overall: The quantity of clinical and demographic metadata differed by source and by participant and was supplied without curation.

One collaborating source in Seattle enrolled patients while the patients were actively infected and followed the patients over time throughout the course of disease. The collaborating institutions used their own protocols to collect whole blood in K2EDTA tubes. Collaborator samples were shipped for TCRbeta analysis as frozen whole blood, isolated PBMCs, or DNA extracted from either sample type. A note on this clone: The target of this receptor is not known. No much larger clonotype is one base removed from it; base qualities were not supplied.

The immunoSEQ Assay, a bias-controlled multiplex PCR, was used to amplify TCRbeta CDR3 regions from genomic DNA. As for the original processing: Nucleated cell counts per sample were estimated from amplification of reference gene primers within the assay. To quantify the absolute abundance of each unique TCRbeta CDR3 rearrangement, sequence reads were collapsed and filtered. For each sample, productive Simpson clonality was calculated as the square root of Simpson's diversity index over productive rearrangements. TCRdb limited this immuneACCESS table to in-frame rearrangements with V and J called. A share of clones is missing; checked studies link under half to unresolved V genes, and the rest is unexplained. V and J calls and clone size are given by that table; D and trimming were obtained from the DNA. The sample records some 190,000 clones, about 84% of which are singletons. The ten largest clones capture 18% of the sample.

Trimming takes 2 bases from V and 10 bases from J, and the germline ends sit 15 bases apart. The CDR3 starts with the cysteine, ends with the phenylalanine, and has 14 residues. Just the 42-base CDR3 DNA is kept, in frame starting at base 1. CDR1 and CDR2 (ENHRY, SYGVKD) derive from the germline V gene. The sample comprised peripheral blood. Recombination linked TRBV10-3 to TRBJ1-5; the D segment cannot be called with confidence. The receptor was isolated from a person aged 65 to 79 with COVID-19, enrolled during active disease. Here the CDR3 is given as CAISERVAGNPQHF. DNA sequence: TGTGCCATCAGTGAGCGGGTGGCGGGGAATCCCCAGCATTTT.